Included here is one TCR beta chain sequence, with context. Its antigen has not been determined. Base-call qualities are not available, and no considerably larger clone is one nucleotide away. These data originate in a study of blood T cell repertoires in COVID-19 (dated by TCRdb to about 2020). For the wider study: Samples covering the acute and convalescent phases of COVID-19 were provided by collaborators in the United States, Italy and Spain. The dataset comprised deeply sampled blood TCRbeta repertoires from subjects exposed to, actively infected with, or recovered from COVID-19. The samples were drawn from the first 160 participants of the ongoing ImmuneRACE study and from 950 to 1,500 subjects provided by 6 global collaborators. Nearly every sample came with metadata listing a de-identified subject ID, COVID-19 status, age in years and sex. The repertoires were made available in a free public database intended to serve as a resource for research on the immune response to SARS-CoV-2. Where available, HLA class I and class II types were obtained from metadata supplied by the sample provider rather than from assay-based typing. The material from the prospective study consisted of cDNA or gDNA derived from T cells, B-cell-depleted T cells, or PBMCs.

The paper's findings and limits, for the study overall: Clinical and demographic metadata were provided uncurated, with the amount varying by source and participant.

The immunoSEQ Assay, a bias-controlled multiplex PCR, was used to amplify TCRbeta CDR3 regions from genomic DNA. The authors processed their data as follows. The number of nucleated cells in each sample was estimated by amplification of reference gene primers within the assay. To quantify the absolute abundance of each unique TCRbeta CDR3 rearrangement, sequence reads were collapsed and filtered. For each sample, productive Simpson clonality was calculated as the square root of Simpson's diversity index across productive rearrangements. The table was pulled from immuneACCESS by TCRdb, which kept in-frame rearrangements only. Such tables lose some clones; where checked, under half of the loss comes from unresolved V genes, and the rest has no known cause. V and J calls and clone size are those listed in that table; D and trimming were worked out from the DNA. This sample comprises fewer than 70,000 clones, 60% to 85% of them detected only once. Roughly a fifth of the sample belongs to the ten largest clones.

Reading the germline V gene (reference sequence) gives CDR1 SEHNR and CDR2 FQNEAQ. V is clipped by 1 base and J by 6 bases, and the sequence between their germline boundaries is 10 bases long. From the cysteine through the phenylalanine, the CDR3 covers 14 amino acids. The DNA shown is the 42-base CDR3, in frame from base 1. In Seattle, one collaborating source enrolled patients while the infection was active and tracked those patients longitudinally over the course of disease. Whole blood was collected in K2EDTA tubes by collaborating institutions according to the institutions' own protocols. For TCRbeta analysis, collaborators shipped samples in one of three forms: frozen whole blood, isolated PBMCs, or DNA extracted from either of those sample types.

The material sequenced was peripheral blood. This sequence originates from a man aged 25-45 years with COVID-19, enrolled during active disease. The rearranged chain carries TRBV7-9 and TRBJ2-1, and possibly TRBD2, on 5 matching bases. DNA sequence: TGTGCCAGCAGCTTAGGCAACCGGGGCAATGAGCAGTTCTTC. This translates into CASSLGNRGNEQFF.